Following are 21 T cell receptor beta chains from one sample sequenced in a study of blood T cell repertoires in COVID-19. Clones were read by immunoSEQ multiplex PCR, and TCRdb kept only the in-frame ones, dropping some. The repertoire consists of roughly 200,000 clones, with approximately 85% occurring once and the leading ten covering around 8%. Sequences were obtained from peripheral blood. Receptor source: a woman in her fifties or sixties with acute or convalescent COVID-19.

The chain uses TRBV28 and TRBJ1-5; 8 nucleotides agree with TRBD1. The germline V gene encodes CDR1 MDHEN and CDR2 SYDVKM. The V segment lost 6 bases and the J segment 3 bases; nucleotides outside the gene matches: 4. The length of the CDR3 is 14 residues. In DNA form, the CDR3 reads TGTGCCAGCAGAAGGACAGGGTTCAATCAGCCCCAGCATTTT. This codes for CASRRTGFNQPQHF.

V usage is TRBV30 and J usage is TRBJ2-1; TRBD2 aligns across 13 bases. V gave up 0 bases and J gave up 9 bases; unmatched junction bases: 5. Per the germline V gene, CDR1 is GTSNPN and CDR2 is SVGIG (reference sequence). This CDR3 comprises 15 residues. The CDR3 region has the DNA TGTGCCTGGAGTGTAACTAGCGGGAGGGCCAGTGAGCAGTTCTTC. Translating it yields CAWSVTSGRASEQFF.

V gene TRBV4-2 combines with J gene TRBJ1-3; D is perhaps TRBD1 (5 bases). Looked up from germline, CDR1 is LGHNA and CDR2 is YNFKEQ. V lost 4 bases to trimming and J lost 0 bases, with 7 bases between them. There are 14 residues in the CDR3. The chain's CDR3 is CASSLTASGNTIYF. The CDR3 region has the DNA TGTGCCAGCAGCCTGACAGCCTCTGGAAACACCATATATTTT.

This clone was counted between two and nine times. This rearrangement joins TRBV19 to TRBJ1-1, with D possibly matching TRBD1 (6 bases). Between the trimmed V and J ends, which lost 3 bases and 3 bases, there was a span of 11 bases. CDR1 and CDR2 from the germline V gene are LNHDA and SQIVND (reference sequence). This CDR3 has 14 residues. The CDR3 DNA reads TGTGCCAGTAGTATCGGGGGGGCGCACACTGAAGCTTTCTTT. Its translation: CASSIGGAHTEAFF.

The chain employs TRBV6-5 and TRBJ1-2, with a tentative D call TRBD1 (6 bases). Trimming took off 6 bases at V and 4 bases at J, with 15 bases between the two ends. CDR3 length: 14 residues. Germline CDR1 reads MNHEY; CDR2 reads SVGAGI. The CDR3 loop is CASRFTGLAYGYTF. In nucleotides, the CDR3 is TGTGCCAGCAGATTTACAGGGTTAGCCTATGGCTACACCTTC.

This clone occurred once. This rearrangement joins TRBV14 to TRBJ1-2; D is perhaps TRBD1 (6 bases). Germline CDR1 and CDR2: SGHDN and FVKESK. CDR3 size: 13 residues. V was clipped by 4 bases and J by 14 bases, with 20 bases between them. For the CDR3, the DNA is TGTGCCAGCAGCCCCCAGGCGGGGGCCACTCCGACCTTC. Protein sequence: CASSPQAGATPTF.

This rearrangement joins TRBV6-2 or TRBV6-3 to TRBJ1-1; D perhaps matches TRBD1 (6 bases). The V and J ends lost 5 bases and 8 bases respectively, with 15 bases between them. Germline CDR1 MNHEY, CDR2 SVGEGT. CDR3 length: 13 amino acids. The CDR3 coding sequence is TGTGCCAGCAGTAACCCCACAGGGTTCGAAGCTTTCTTT. Its protein product is CASSNPTGFEAFF.

The chain links TRBV19 to TRBJ1-5; TRBD1 agrees at 7 bases. Germline loops: CDR1 LNHDA, CDR2 SQIVND (reference sequence). With V trimmed by 3 bases and J by 6 bases, 5 bases remained unmatched. The CDR3 has 14 residues. The CDR3 loop reads CASSIPTGRQPQHF. CDR3 DNA: TGTGCCAGTAGTATCCCGACAGGGCGTCAGCCCCAGCATTTT.

The V and J genes are TRBV7-2 and TRBJ1-1; tentative D call: TRBD1 (5 bases). Germline CDR1 reads SGHTA; CDR2 reads FQGNSA. This CDR3 is 13 amino acids long. Trimming took off 1 base at V and 6 bases at J, with 9 bases between the two ends. The CDR3 DNA reads as TGTGCCAGCAGCTTAGTCGTCAGGGCTGAAGCTTTCTTT. Its protein is CASSLVVRAEAFF.

The CDR3, as DNA: TGCGCCAGCAGCAAACTTACTAGCGGGAGGGACCGCTACGAGCAGTACTTC. Its translation: CASSKLTSGRDRYEQYF. The chain joins TRBV4-1 to TRBJ2-7, with TRBD2 identical over 13 bases. The CDR3 is 17 residues long. Germline V gene data show CDR1 as MGHRA and CDR2 as YSYEKL. V shed 5 bases and J 3 bases; nucleotides not matched to a gene: 10.

This chain connects TRBV7-2 to TRBJ1-1, with D perhaps TRBD1 (6 bases). V lost 5 bases to trimming and J lost 4 bases, with 14 bases between them. Looked up from germline, CDR1 is SGHTA and CDR2 is FQGNSA. The CDR3 consists of 14 residues. This CDR3 is CASSLLTRGTEAFF. CDR3 nucleotides: TGTGCCAGCAGCCTCCTAACCAGGGGCACTGAAGCTTTCTTT.

The rearrangement uses TRBV11-2 and TRBJ2-2; 8 nucleotides agree with TRBD1. Trimming at V came to 5 bases and at J to 5 bases, leaving 7 bases not matched to a gene. This CDR3 is built from 15 residues. CDR1 is SGHAT, CDR2 FQNNGV, per germline. The CDR3 region has the DNA TGTGCCAGCAGCCGATATGGGACAGGTACCGGGGAGCTGTTTTTT. Amino acid sequence: CASSRYGTGTGELFF.

In its sample, this clone was seen once. The chain joins TRBV24-1 to TRBJ1-5, with TRBD1 identical over 10 bases. The CDR3 totals 16 residues. Trimming removed 3 bases from V and 5 bases from J; junction bases left unmatched: 6. Germline CDR1 KGHDR, CDR2 SFDVKD. CDR3 region: CATSDPGTGVDQPQHF. The CDR3, as DNA: TGTGCCACCAGTGATCCCGGGACAGGGGTTGATCAGCCCCAGCATTTT.

DNA for the CDR3: TGTGCCAGCAGTTCCAGGGGGCGCTTTTCTGGAAACACCATATATTTT. Amino acids: CASSSRGRFSGNTIYF. The chain employs TRBV3-1 (or the pseudogene TRBV3-2) and TRBJ1-3; TRBD1 matches 8 bases. The CDR3 has 16 amino acids. The V gene end was trimmed by 6 bases and the J gene end by 1 base; junction bases not matched to a gene: 8. Germline CDR1 is LGHDT and CDR2 is YNNKEL (reference sequence).

The chain employs TRBV6-5 and TRBJ1-1; D might be TRBD1 (6 bases). Germline V gene data show CDR1 as MNHEY and CDR2 as SVGAGI. Trimming took off 5 bases at V and 5 bases at J, with 15 bases between the two ends. The CDR3 loop spans 14 amino acids. The DNA of the CDR3 is TGTGCCAGCAGTCTTTGGACAGACCGTACTGAAGCTTTCTTT. Translating gives CASSLWTDRTEAFF.

Only one count was recorded for this clone. The gene calls are TRBV2 and TRBJ1-5, with 7 bases that match TRBD1. Losses at the gene ends were 4 bases for V and 7 bases for J; bases not matched to a gene: 16. The CDR3 length is 17 residues. The germline CDR1 and CDR2 sequences are SNHLY and FYNNEI. In DNA form, the CDR3 reads TGTGCCAGCAGTGTCCCGAGGGGGCAGGGGTCGGGACAGCCCCAGCATTTT. Translation: CASSVPRGQGSGQPQHF.

V and J are TRBV19 and TRBJ2-5; 7 bases agree with TRBD2. This CDR3 is built from 16 residues. The V gene end was trimmed by 3 bases and the J gene end by 2 bases; junction bases not matched to a gene: 9. CDR1 is LNHDA and CDR2 is SQIVND in the germline V gene (reference sequence). Written as DNA, the CDR3 is TGTGCCAGTAGTATTGGGCTTTCTAGCGGTCAAGAGACCCAGTACTTC. It translates to CASSIGLSSGQETQYF. The entire variable domain, with the rest obtained from reference TRBV19 and TRBJ2-5, is as follows: DGGITQSPKYLFRKEGQNVTLSCEQNLNHDAMYWYRQDPGQGLRLIYYSQIVNDFQKGDIAEGYSVSREKKESFPLTVTSAQKNPTAFYLCASSIGLSSGQETQYFGPGTRLLVL.

The chain carries TRBV27 and TRBJ1-6, with 7 nucleotides matching TRBD1. Trimming took 0 bases from V and 6 from J; bases not matched to a gene: 5. This CDR3 is built from 16 residues. The germline V gene has CDR1 MNHEY and CDR2 SMNVEV (reference sequence). The DNA of the CDR3 is TGTGCCAGCAGTTTATCGTGGAGACAGGGTAATTCACCCCTCCACTTT. Amino acids: CASSLSWRQGNSPLHF.

The chain is built from TRBV28 and TRBJ1-5; D gene unclear. This CDR3 comprises 16 residues. V dropped 6 bases and J dropped 6 bases, with 21 bases sitting between them. Per the germline V gene, CDR1 is MDHEN and CDR2 is SYDVKM. The CDR3 nucleotides read TGTGCCAGCAGGAGCGTCGGGTCCTCCCCGGGTCAGCCCCAGCATTTT. It yields the protein CASRSVGSSPGQPQHF.

The gene calls are TRBV15 and TRBJ1-4; no clear D gene. This CDR3 contains 14 residues. Germline values: CDR1 LNHNV, CDR2 YYDKDF (reference sequence). The V end lost 1 base, the J end lost 8 bases, and 11 bases lay between the germline ends. Written as DNA, the CDR3 is TGTGCCACCAGCAGAGTGGCACGAACGGAAAAACTGTTTTTT. Protein product: CATSRVARTEKLFF.

V and J are TRBV19 and TRBJ2-3; a weak D match, TRBD1 (6 bases). The CDR3 spans 15 residues. Trimming took off 6 bases at V and 1 base at J, with 14 bases between the two ends. Germline CDR1 and CDR2: LNHDA and SQIVND (reference sequence). CDR3 in amino acids: CASRTQGLGTDTQYF. The CDR3 bases are TGTGCCAGTAGGACTCAGGGGCTAGGCACAGATACGCAGTATTTT.